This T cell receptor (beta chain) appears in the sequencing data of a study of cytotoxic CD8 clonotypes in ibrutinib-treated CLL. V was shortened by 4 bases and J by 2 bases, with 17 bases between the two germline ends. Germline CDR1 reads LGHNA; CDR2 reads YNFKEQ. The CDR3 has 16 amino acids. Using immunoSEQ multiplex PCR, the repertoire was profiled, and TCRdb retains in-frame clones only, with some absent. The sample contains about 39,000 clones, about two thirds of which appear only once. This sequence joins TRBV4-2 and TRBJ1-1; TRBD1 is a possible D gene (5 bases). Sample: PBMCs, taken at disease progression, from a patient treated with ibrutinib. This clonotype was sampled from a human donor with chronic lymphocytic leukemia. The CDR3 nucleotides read TGTGCCAGCAGCCCAAGGGGCAGGGACCAAAACACTGAAGCTTTCTTT. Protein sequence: CASSPRGRDQNTEAFF.